This T cell receptor (beta chain) emerged from a study of blood T cells in healthy people across ages (dated by TCRdb to 2014 to 2015). Notes on the research overall: Template switching captured roughly one uniquely barcoded TCR beta cDNA molecule per two T cells in model experiments. Using deep sequencing normalized with unique cDNA molecular identifiers, the study measured how TCR beta repertoire diversity changes with age. Donors were grouped into four age groups: young (average approximately 15 years), middle-aged (roughly 38), aged (about 59) and long-lived (about 90). The study analyzed two additional independent replicas of 1 million unique cDNA reads from the same blood draw for two donors, one aged 18 to 30 and one aged 80 or older.

The germline V gene (reference sequence) gives CDR1 as DFQATT and CDR2 as SNEGSKA. Germline trimming: 5 bases from V, 5 bases from J; junction bases outside gene matches: 7. The CDR3 has 15 amino acids, counting the end cysteine and phenylalanine. The retained sequence is limited to the CDR3, 45 bases, with the frame set at the first base. The sample holds many counts of this clonotype. Its antigen target is currently unknown. No base-level quality is on record; no much larger clone is a single base apart. Study-wide conclusions, independent of this receptor: As age increased, observed TCR beta diversity per million T cells dropped in a roughly linear way, and a significant reduction was already evident by age 40. Because profiling used bulk unsorted PBMCs, naive and antigen-experienced compartments could not be compared conclusively. Compared with the aged group, the long-lived group had more naive CD4+ T cells, fewer expanded clones and increased TCR diversity, a pattern suggesting age selection. There was a strong correlation between observed TCR beta diversity and the percentage of naive T cells measured by flow cytometry. Donor CMV infection status was unknown, potentially confounding age-related changes in expanded clonotypes. Total diversity estimates from one million sequenced T cells were considered lower bounds and underestimates.

Donors were under 40 systemically healthy Caucasian individuals from Russia aged roughly 6 to 95 years. Ten milliliters of peripheral blood were drawn from each donor into EDTA-treated Vacutainer tubes. Ficoll-Paque density-gradient centrifugation was used to isolate PBMCs, with at least 7 million per sample. Trizol reagent was used to extract total RNA from PBMCs, with at least 5.5 micrograms per sample. Naive CD45RAhigh/CD27high T cell percentages were measured by flow cytometry on a PBMC aliquot from every donor. Library generation was performed with 5' RACE. The sequencer listed for this sample is Illumina HiSeq 2500. A second PCR of roughly 7 to 11 cycles was performed with a sample-barcoded 5' primer and a J-beta primer mix. A unique molecular identifier was introduced onto each TCR beta cDNA molecule by a template-switch 5' adaptor carrying 12 random nucleotides. At least 2.5 million CDR3-containing paired-end reads were obtained from each sample. First-strand cDNA synthesis was performed from all RNA using the Mint cDNA synthesis kit, with priming by a TRBC-specific oligonucleotide. After uracil-DNA glycosylase treatment, a first 18-cycle PCR used universal primers M1SS and BC2_uni_R on all cDNA. As for how the authors treated the data: Each sample was normalized by randomly selecting 1 million high-quality reads, each carrying a distinct molecular identifier. Instead of being binned into consensus sequences, reads that shared molecular identifiers were thrown out. CDR3 identification, clonotype clustering and error correction used MiTCR with a Q25 quality threshold and the strictest error-elimination algorithm. A nonparametric unseen species model with Euler transformation was used to estimate lower-bound total TCR beta diversity. The public reads were reprocessed in TCRdb via fastp at Q25 and MiXCR, keeping in-frame beta chains. Each CDR3 protein gets just one entry, which takes the most common genes and DNA from the rows behind it. For this entry, the V and J calls and clone size follow TCRdb and not the study's own pipeline. This sample lists about 840,000 distinct CDR3 sequences; about 28% were detected once. About 10% of the sample goes to the ten largest clones.

The same sample was also studied in work on T cells of mothers and their children. Per the second study: Nine systemically healthy Caucasian individuals served as donors, namely three mothers together with their six children. cDNA synthesis consumed the entire amount of extracted RNA, loaded at 1.5 ug RNA in each 15 ul reaction. In the second PCR, the M1S primer introduced both the sample barcodes and 2-4 random nucleotides. Over 10 million TCR beta CDR3 reads came from each mother, compared with some 3.1 million reads from each child. Thymic selection similarly shapes TCR recombination output in related and unrelated pairs, with minor effect from inherited differences. Normalized repertoire overlap was always slightly but never significantly higher in related than unrelated mother-child pairs. No persistent microchimeric T cell clones were found, with a detection sensitivity of 85 to 100 clones per million clonotypes. In the study, deep NGS was used to compare the TCR beta repertoires of mothers and children, and features distinguishing related mother-child pairs from unrelated individuals were sought. The mean age was around 40 +/- 4 years for the mothers and approximately 11 +/- 4 years for the children. After adapter ligation with NEBNext reagents, the libraries were sequenced on Illumina HiSeq 2000 with 100+100 nt paired-end reads. Mother and child libraries were prepared a month apart and sequenced in separate runs to prevent cross-contamination. For each donor, between about 450,000 and 2,300,000 distinct TCR beta clonotypes were identified. Naive TCR beta clonotypes were estimated from low-frequency clonotypes matched to each donor's FACS-determined naive share, without sorting.

The source is a woman aged 40 to 55 in good health. The sequenced sample consisted of blood. The V and J segments used are TRBV20-1 and TRBJ2-1; 12 central nucleotides agree with TRBD2. The CDR3 region has the sequence CSAELTSGGHNEQFF. The DNA sequence reads TGCAGTGCTGAACTCACTAGCGGGGGGCACAATGAGCAGTTCTTC.